This TCR beta chain was profiled in a study of monozygotic twins with inflammatory bowel disease. Molecular identifiers with 6-nucleotide sample barcodes were added during cDNA synthesis via template switching. TCRdb re-analyzed the 5' RACE reads; it lists each CDR3 protein once, without DNA. This sample lists 150,000 to 200,000 distinct CDR3 sequences; its ten largest clones have around 2.8%. Germline loops: CDR1 MDHEN, CDR2 SYDVKM. The CDR3 length is 15 residues. Notes on this clonotype: Its specificity is unknown.

The study's findings and limits: Researchers report that IBD patients shared fewer clonotypes with others than healthy twins, especially amid disease activity. The authors could not tell different T cell subtypes apart.

This chain uses TRBV28 with TRBJ2-5; TCRdb's D call, TRBD1, is unchecked because there is no DNA. The sequence derives from a human donor with ulcerative colitis or Crohn's disease, or a healthy co-twin of an affected twin (not recorded which). The sample taken for sequencing was blood. CDR3 sequence reads: CASSFQTGGGETQYF.